This T cell receptor beta chain was retrieved from a study of identical twins. MiXCR, run by TCRdb on the 5' RACE reads, gives a single entry per CDR3 protein. The sample contains 640,000 or so distinct CDR3 sequences, 5.5% to 6.5% of which appear only once. This clonotype was found a few times. CDR1 and CDR2 (germline): KGHDR, SFDVKD. V was pared by 7 bases and J by 6 bases, with 10 bases between. The CDR3 runs 12 residues. This rearrangement joins TRBV24-1 to TRBJ2-3; D is unresolved. Input material: naive T cells sorted from blood. The sequence was collected from a man aged 18-30 years in good health. CDR3 DNA: TGTGCCACCAGCGCTAATTTGGATACGCAGTATTTT. Encoded protein: CATSANLDTQYF.